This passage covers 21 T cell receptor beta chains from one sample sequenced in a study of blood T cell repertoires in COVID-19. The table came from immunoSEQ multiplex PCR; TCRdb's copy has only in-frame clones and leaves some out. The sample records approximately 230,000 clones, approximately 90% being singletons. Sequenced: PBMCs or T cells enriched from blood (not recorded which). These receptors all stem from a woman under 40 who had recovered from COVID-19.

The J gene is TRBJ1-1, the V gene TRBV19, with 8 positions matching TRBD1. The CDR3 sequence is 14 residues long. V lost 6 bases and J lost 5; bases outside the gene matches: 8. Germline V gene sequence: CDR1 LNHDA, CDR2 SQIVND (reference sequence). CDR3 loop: CASRPDRGGTEAFF. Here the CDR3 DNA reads TGTGCCAGTAGGCCCGACAGGGGAGGAACTGAAGCTTTCTTT.

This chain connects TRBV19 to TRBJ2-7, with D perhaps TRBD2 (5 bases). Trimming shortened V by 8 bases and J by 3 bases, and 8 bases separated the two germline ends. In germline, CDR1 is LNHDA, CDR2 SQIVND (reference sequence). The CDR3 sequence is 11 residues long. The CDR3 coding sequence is TGTGCCAGTTCGGGGAGCTACGAGCAGTACTTC. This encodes CASSGSYEQYF.

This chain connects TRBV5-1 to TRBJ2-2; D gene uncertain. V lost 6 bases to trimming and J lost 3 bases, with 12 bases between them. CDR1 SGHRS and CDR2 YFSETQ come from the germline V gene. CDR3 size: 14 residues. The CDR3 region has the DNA TGCGCCAGCAAGAGCGTACGGGACACCGGGGAGCTGTTTTTT. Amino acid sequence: CASKSVRDTGELFF. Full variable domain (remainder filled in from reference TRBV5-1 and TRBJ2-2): KAGVTQTPRYLIKTRGQQVTLSCSPISGHRSVSWYQQTPGQGLQFLFEYFSETQRNKGNFPGRFSGRQFSNSRSEMNVSTLELGDSALYLCASKSVRDTGELFFGEGSRLTVL.

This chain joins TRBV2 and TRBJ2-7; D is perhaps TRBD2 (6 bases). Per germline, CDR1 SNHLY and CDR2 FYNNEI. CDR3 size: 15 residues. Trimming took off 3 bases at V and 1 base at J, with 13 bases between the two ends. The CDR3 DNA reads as TGTGCCAGCAGTGAGAGGGCGGGAAGGTCCTACGAGCAGTACTTC. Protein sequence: CASSERAGRSYEQYF.

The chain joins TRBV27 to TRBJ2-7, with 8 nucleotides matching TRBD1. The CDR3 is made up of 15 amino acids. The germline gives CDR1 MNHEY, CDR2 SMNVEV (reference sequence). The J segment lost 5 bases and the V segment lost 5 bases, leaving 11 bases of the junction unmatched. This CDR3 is CASSAHLGQANEQYF. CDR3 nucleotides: TGTGCCAGCAGTGCACACCTGGGACAGGCCAACGAGCAGTACTTC.

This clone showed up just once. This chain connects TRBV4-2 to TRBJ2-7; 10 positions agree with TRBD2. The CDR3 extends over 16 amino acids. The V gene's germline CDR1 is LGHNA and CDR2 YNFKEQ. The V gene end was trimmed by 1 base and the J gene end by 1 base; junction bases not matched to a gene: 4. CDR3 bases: TGTGCCAGCAGCCAAGCACGGACTAGCGGATCCTACGAGCAGTACTTC. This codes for CASSQARTSGSYEQYF.

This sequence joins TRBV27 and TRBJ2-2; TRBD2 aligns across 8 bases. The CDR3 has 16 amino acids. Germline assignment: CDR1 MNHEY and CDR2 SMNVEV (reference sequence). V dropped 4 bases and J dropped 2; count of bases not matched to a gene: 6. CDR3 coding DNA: TGTGCCAGCAGTTCTCCACTAGCGGCAAACACCGGGGAGCTGTTTTTT. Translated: CASSSPLAANTGELFF.

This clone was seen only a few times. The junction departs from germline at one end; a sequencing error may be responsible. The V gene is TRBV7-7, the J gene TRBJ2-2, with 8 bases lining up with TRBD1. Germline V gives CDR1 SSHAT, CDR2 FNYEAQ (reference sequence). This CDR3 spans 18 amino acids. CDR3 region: CASSLRCKGQVYTGELFF. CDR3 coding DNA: TGTGCTAGCAGCTTAAGGTGTAAGGGACAGGTTTACACCGGGGAGCTGTTTTTT.

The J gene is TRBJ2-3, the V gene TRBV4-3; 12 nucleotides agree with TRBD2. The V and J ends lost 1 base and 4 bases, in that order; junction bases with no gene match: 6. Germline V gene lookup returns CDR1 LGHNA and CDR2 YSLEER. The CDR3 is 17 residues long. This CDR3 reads CASSQGLAGVFADTQYF. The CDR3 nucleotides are TGCGCCAGCAGCCAAGGACTAGCGGGAGTTTTTGCAGATACGCAGTATTTT.

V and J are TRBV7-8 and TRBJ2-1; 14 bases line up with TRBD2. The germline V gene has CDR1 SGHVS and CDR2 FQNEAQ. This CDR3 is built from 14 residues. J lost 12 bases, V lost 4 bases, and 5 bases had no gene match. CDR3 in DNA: TGTGCCAGCAGCTCGGGACTAGCGGGAGATAGGCAGTTCTTC. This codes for CASSSGLAGDRQFF.

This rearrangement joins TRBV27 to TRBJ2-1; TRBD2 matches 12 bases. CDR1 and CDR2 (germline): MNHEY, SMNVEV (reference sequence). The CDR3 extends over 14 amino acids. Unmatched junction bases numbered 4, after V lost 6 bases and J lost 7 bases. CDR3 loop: CASRGLAGLNEQFF. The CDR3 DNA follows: TGTGCCAGCAGAGGACTAGCGGGGTTGAATGAGCAGTTCTTC.

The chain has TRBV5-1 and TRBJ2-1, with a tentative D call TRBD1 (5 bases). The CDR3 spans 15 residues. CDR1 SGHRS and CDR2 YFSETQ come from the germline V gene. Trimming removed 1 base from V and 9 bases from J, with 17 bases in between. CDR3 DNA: TGCGCCAGCAGCTTGCCGCGGTCAGGTCAGGGTGAGCAGTTCTTC. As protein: CASSLPRSGQGEQFF. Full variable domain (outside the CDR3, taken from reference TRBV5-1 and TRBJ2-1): KAGVTQTPRYLIKTRGQQVTLSCSPISGHRSVSWYQQTPGQGLQFLFEYFSETQRNKGNFPGRFSGRQFSNSRSEMNVSTLELGDSALYLCASSLPRSGQGEQFFGPGTRLTVL.

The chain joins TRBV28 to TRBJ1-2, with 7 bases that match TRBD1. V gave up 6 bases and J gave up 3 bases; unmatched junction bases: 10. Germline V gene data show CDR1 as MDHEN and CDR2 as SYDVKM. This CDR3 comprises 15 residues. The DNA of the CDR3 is TGTGCCAGCAGGTTTTACGACAGGGACCACTATGGCTACACCTTC. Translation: CASRFYDRDHYGYTF.

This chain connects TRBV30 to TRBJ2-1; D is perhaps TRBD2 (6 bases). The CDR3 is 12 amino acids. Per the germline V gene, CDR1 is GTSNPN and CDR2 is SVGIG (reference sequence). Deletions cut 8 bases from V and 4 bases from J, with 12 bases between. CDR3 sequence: CALDAGYNEQFF. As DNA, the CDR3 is TGTGCCCTCGACGCGGGGTACAATGAGCAGTTCTTC.

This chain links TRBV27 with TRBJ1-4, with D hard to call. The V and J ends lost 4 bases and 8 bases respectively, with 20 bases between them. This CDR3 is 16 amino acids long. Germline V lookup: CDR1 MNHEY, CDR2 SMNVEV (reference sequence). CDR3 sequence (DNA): TGTGCCAGCAGTTCGAGCTGGGAGGACGGTTGGGAAAAACTGTTTTTT. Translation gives CASSSSWEDGWEKLFF. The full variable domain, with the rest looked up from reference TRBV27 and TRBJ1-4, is EAQVTQNPRYLITVTGKKLTVTCSQNMNHEYMSWYRQDPGLGLRQIYYSMNVEVTDKGDVPEGYKVSRKEKRNFPLILESPSPNQTSLYFCASSSSWEDGWEKLFFGSGTQLSVL.

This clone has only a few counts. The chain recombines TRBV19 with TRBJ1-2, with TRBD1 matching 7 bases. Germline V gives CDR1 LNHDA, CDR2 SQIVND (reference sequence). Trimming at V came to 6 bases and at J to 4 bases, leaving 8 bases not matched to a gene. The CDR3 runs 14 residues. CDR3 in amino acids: CASSLRQGAYGYTF. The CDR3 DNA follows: TGTGCCAGTAGCCTAAGACAGGGAGCCTATGGCTACACCTTC.

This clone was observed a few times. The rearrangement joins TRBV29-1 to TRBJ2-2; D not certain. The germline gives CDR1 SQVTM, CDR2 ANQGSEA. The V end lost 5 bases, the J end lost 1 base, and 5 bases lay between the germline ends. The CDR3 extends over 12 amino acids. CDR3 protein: CSVYKNTGELFF. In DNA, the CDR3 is TGCAGCGTTTACAAGAACACCGGGGAGCTGTTTTTT.

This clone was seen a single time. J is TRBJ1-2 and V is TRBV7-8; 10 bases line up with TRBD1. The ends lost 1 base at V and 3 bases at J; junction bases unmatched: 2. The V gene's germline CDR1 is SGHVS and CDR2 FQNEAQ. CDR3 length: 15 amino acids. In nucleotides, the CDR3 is TGTGCCAGCAGCTTAGTGGGACAGGGGTACTATGGCTACACCTTC. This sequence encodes CASSLVGQGYYGYTF.

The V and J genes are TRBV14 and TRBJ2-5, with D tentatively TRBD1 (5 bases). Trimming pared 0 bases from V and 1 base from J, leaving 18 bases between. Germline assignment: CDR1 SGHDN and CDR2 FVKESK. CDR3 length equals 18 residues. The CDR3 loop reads CASSQEATALWVQETQYF. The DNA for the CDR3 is TGTGCCAGCAGCCAAGAGGCGACAGCCCTGTGGGTCCAAGAGACCCAGTACTTC.

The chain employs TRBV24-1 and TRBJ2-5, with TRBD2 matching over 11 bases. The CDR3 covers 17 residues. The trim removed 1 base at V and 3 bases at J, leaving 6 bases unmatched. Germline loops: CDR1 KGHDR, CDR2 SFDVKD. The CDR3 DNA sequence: TGTGCCACCAGTGATTTTGGTGGGGGACTAGCGGAAGAGACCCAGTACTTC. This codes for CATSDFGGGLAEETQYF.

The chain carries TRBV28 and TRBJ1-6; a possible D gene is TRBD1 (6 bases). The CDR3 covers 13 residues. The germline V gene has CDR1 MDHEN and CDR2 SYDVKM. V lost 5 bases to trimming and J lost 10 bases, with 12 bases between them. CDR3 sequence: CASSLLRGSPLHF. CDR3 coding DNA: TGTGCCAGCAGTCTCCTCAGGGGATCACCCCTCCACTTT.